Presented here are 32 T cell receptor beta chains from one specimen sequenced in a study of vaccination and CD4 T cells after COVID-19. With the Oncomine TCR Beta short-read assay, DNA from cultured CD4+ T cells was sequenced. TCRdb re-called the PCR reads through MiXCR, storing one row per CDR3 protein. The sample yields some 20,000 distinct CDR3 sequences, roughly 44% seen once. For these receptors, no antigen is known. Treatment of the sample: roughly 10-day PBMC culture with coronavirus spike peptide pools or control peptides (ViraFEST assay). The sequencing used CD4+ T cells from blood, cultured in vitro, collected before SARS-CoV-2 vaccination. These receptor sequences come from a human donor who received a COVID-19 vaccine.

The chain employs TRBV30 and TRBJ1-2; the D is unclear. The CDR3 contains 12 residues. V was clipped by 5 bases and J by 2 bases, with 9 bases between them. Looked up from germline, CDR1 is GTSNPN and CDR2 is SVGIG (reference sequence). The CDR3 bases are TGTGCCTGGGGGAACCGGAACTATGGCTACACCTTC. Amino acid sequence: CAWGNRNYGYTF.

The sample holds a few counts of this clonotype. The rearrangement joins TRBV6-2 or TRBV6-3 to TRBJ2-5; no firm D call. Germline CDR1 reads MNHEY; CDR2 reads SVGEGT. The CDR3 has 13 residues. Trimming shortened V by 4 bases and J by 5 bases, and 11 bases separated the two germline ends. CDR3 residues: CASSSADRETQYF. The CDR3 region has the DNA TGTGCCAGCAGTTCAGCCGACCGGGAGACCCAGTACTTC.

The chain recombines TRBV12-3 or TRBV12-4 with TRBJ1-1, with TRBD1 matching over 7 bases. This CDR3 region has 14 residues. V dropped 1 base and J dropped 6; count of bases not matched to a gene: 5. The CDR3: CASSLDRGGAEAFF. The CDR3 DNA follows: TGTGCCAGCAGTTTAGACAGGGGAGGGGCTGAAGCTTTCTTT.

In nucleotides, the CDR3 is TGCGCCAGCAGCCAAGCACAGGACATCGGTTCACCCCTCCACTTT. Amino acids: CASSQAQDIGSPLHF. This chain joins TRBV4-1 and TRBJ1-6, with a possible D match to TRBD1 (5 bases). The length of the CDR3 is 15 residues. Germline V gives CDR1 MGHRA, CDR2 YSYEKL. With 1 base removed from V and 9 bases from J, the gap between germline ends came to 13 bases.

CDR3 sequence: CASRQGQGASNTEAFF. CDR3 in DNA: TGTGCCAGCAGACAGGGACAGGGGGCATCGAACACTGAAGCTTTCTTT. The chain carries TRBV6-1 and TRBJ1-1, with 12 bases lining up with TRBD1. J gave up 1 base and V 6 bases, and 6 bases lay outside the gene matches. Germline V gene lookup returns CDR1 MNHNS and CDR2 SASEGT. This CDR3 has 16 residues.

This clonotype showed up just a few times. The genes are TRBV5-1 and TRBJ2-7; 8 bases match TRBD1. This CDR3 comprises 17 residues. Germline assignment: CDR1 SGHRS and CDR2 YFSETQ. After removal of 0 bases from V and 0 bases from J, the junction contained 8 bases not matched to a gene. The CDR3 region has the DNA TGCGCCAGCAGCTTGGTACCCGGGACAGGAGACTCCTACGAGCAGTACTTC. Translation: CASSLVPGTGDSYEQYF.

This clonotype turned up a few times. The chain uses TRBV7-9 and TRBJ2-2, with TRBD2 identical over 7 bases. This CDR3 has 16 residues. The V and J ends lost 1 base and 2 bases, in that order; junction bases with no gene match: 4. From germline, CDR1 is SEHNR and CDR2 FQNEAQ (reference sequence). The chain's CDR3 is CASSLVVTSNTGELFF. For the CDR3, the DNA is TGTGCCAGCAGCTTAGTGGTGACTAGCAACACCGGGGAGCTGTTTTTT.

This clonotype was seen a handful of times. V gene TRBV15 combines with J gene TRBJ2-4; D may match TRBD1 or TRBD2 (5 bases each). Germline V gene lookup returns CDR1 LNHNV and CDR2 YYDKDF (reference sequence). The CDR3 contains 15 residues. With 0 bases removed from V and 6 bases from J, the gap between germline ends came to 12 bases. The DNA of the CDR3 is TGTGCCACCAGCAGAGAGGGGCGGGCGGGAAACATTCAGTACTTC. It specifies CATSREGRAGNIQYF.

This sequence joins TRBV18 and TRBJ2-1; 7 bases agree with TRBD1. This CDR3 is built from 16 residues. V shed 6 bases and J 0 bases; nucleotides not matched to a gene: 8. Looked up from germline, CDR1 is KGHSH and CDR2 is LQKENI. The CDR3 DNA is TGTGCCAGCTCCTGGTCCCGGACAGGCTCCTACAATGAGCAGTTCTTC. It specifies CASSWSRTGSYNEQFF. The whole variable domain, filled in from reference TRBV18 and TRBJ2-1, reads NAGVMQNPRHLVRRRGQEARLRCSPMKGHSHVYWYRQLPEEGLKFMVYLQKENIIDESGMPKERFSAEFPKEGPSILRIQQVVRGDSAAYFCASSWSRTGSYNEQFFGPGTRLTVL.

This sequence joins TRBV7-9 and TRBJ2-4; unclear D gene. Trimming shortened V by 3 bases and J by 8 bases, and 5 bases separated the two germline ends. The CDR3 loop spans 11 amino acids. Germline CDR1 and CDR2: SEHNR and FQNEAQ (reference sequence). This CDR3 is CASSFYDIQYF. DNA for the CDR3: TGTGCCAGCAGCTTTTACGACATTCAGTACTTC.

The CDR3 loop reads CATSEPGEGQGDTQYF. Written as DNA, the CDR3 is TGTGCCACCAGTGAGCCTGGTGAGGGGCAGGGAGATACGCAGTATTTT. The rearrangement uses TRBV24-1 and TRBJ2-3, with D perhaps matching TRBD1 or TRBD2 (5 bases each). V was trimmed by 4 bases and J by 5 bases, leaving 18 bases between them. Germline CDR1 reads KGHDR; CDR2 reads SFDVKD. The CDR3 length is 16 residues.

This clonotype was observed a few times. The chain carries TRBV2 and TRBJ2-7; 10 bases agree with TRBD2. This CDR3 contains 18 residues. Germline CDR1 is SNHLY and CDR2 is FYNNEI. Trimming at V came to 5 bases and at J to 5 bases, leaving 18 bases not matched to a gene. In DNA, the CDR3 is TGTGCCAGCAGTTACCCTCAAAAGCGGGGGGGCACTAGCAACGAGCAGTACTTC. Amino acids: CASSYPQKRGGTSNEQYF.

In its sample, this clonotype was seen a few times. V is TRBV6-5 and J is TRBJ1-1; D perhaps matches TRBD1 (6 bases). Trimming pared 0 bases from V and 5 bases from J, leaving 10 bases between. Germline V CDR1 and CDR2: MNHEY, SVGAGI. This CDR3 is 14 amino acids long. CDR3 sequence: CASSYSGARTEAFF. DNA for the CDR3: TGTGCCAGCAGTTACTCGGGGGCGCGGACTGAAGCTTTCTTT.

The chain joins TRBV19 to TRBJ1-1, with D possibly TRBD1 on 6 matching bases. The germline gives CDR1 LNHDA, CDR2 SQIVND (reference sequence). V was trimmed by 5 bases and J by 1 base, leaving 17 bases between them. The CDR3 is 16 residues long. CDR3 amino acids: CASSLLGQLENTEAFF. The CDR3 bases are TGTGCCAGTAGTCTCCTCGGACAGCTAGAGAACACTGAAGCTTTCTTT.

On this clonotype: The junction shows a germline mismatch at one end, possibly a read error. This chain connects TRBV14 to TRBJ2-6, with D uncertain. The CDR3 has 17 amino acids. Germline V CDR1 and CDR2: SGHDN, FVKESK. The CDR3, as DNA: TGTGTCAGCAGCCTGGCCCGATACCTTGGAGGGGCCAACGTCCTGACTTTC. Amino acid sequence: CVSSLARYLGGANVLTF. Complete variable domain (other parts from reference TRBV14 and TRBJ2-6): EAGVTQFPSHSVIEKGQTVTLRCDPISGHDNLYWYRRVMGKEIKFLLHFVKESKQDESGMPNNRFLAERTGGTYSTLKVQPAELEDSGVYFCVSSLARYLGGANVLTFGAGSRLTVL.

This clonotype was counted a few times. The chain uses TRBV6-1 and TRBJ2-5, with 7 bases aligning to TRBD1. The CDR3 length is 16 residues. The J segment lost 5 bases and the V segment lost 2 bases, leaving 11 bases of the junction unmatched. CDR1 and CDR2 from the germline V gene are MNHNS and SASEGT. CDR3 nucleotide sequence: TGTGCCAGCAGTGAACCCCGTACAGGGGCCCACGAGACCCAGTACTTC. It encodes CASSEPRTGAHETQYF.

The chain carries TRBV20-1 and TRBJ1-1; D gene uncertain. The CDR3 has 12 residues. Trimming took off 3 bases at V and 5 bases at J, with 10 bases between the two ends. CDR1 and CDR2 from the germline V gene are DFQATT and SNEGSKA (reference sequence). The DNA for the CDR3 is TGCAGTGCTAGCTCGGGGATTACTGAAGCTTTCTTT. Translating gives CSASSGITEAFF.

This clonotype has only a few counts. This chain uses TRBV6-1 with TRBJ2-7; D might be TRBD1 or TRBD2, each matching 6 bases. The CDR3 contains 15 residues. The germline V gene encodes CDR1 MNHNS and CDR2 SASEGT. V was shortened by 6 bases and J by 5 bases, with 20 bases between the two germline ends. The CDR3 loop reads CASRDHRDWGDEQYF. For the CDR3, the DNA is TGTGCCAGCAGGGACCACAGGGATTGGGGGGACGAGCAGTACTTC.

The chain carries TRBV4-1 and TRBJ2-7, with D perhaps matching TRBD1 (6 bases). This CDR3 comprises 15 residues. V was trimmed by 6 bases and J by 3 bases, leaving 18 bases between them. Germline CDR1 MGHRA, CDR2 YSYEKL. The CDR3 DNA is TGCGCCAGCAGACGGTCAGGGGATTGGGACTACGAGCAGTACTTC. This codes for CASRRSGDWDYEQYF.

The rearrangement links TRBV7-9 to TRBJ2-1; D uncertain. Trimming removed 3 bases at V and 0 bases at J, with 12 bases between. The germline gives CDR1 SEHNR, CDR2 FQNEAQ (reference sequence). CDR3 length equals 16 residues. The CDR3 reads CASSFKVGVSYNEQFF. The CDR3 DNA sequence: TGTGCCAGCAGCTTCAAGGTTGGGGTCTCCTACAATGAGCAGTTCTTC.

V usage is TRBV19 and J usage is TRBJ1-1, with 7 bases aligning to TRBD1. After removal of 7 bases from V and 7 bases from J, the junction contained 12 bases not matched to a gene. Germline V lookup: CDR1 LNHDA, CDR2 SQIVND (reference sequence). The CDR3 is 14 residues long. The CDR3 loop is CASKLTVGTVEAFF. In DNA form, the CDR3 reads TGTGCCAGTAAATTGACCGTAGGGACAGTTGAAGCTTTCTTT.

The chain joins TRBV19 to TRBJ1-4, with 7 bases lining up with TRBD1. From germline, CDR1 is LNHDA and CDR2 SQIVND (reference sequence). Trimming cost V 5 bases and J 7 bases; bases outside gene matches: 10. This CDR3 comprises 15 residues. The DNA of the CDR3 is TGTGCCAGTAGTCCAGCGACAGGGAGGGCTGAAAAACTGTTTTTT. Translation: CASSPATGRAEKLFF.

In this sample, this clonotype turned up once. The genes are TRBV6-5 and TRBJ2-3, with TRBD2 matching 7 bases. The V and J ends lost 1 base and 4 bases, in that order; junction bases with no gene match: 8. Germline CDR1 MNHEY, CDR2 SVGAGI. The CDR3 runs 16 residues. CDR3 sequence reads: CASSYFDGGGPDTQYF. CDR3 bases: TGTGCCAGCAGTTACTTTGATGGGGGGGGTCCAGATACGCAGTATTTT.

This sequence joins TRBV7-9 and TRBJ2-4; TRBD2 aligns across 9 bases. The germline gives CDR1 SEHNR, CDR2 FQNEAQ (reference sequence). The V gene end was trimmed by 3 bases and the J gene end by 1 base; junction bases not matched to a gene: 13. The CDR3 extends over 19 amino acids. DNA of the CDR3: TGTGCCAGCAGCTTGGCGCCTGGGCGGGGGGGCCCGGCCAAAAACATTCAGTACTTC. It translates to CASSLAPGRGGPAKNIQYF.

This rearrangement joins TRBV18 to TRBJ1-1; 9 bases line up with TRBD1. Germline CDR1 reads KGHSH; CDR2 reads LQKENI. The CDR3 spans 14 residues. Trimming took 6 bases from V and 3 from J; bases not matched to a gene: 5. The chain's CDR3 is CASSRDRGDTEAFF. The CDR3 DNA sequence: TGTGCCAGCTCGCGCGACAGGGGGGACACTGAAGCTTTCTTT.

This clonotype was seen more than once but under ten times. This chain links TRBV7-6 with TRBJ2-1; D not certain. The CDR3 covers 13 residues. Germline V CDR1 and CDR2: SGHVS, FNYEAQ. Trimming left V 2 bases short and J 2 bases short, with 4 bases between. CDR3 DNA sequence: TGTGCCAGCAGCTTATCGCCCTACAATGAGCAGTTCTTC. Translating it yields CASSLSPYNEQFF.

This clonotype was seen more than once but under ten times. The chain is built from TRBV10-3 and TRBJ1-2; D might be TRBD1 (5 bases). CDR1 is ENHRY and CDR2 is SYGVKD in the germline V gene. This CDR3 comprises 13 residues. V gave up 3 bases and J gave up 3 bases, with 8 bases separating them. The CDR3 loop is CAISETGDYGYTF. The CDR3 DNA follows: TGTGCCATCAGTGAAACAGGAGACTATGGCTACACCTTC.

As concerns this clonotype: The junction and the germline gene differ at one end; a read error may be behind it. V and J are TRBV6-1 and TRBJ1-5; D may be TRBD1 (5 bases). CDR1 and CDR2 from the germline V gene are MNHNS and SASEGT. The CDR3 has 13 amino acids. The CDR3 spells CGSSEWQGQPQHF. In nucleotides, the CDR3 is TGTGGCAGCAGTGAATGGCAGGGTCAGCCCCAGCATTTT.

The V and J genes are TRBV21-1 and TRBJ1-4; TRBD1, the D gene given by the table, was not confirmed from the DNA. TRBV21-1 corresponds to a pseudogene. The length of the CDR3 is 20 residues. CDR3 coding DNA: TGTGCCAGCAGCTTTAGGCAGGGGGATGTTAAAGTTCTTGCTAATGAAAAACTGTTTTTT. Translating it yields CASSFRQGDVKVLANEKLFF.

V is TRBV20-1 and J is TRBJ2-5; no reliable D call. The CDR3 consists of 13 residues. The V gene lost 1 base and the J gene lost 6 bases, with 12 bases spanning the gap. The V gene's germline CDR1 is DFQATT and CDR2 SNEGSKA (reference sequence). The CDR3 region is CSARGHPVQTQYF. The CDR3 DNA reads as TGCAGTGCTAGAGGGCACCCTGTCCAGACCCAGTACTTC.

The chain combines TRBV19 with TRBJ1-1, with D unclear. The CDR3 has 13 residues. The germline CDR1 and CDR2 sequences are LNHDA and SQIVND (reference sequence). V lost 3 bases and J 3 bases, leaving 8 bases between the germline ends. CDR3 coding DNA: TGTGCCAGTAGTATTCCTGGGGACACTGAAGCTTTCTTT. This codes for CASSIPGDTEAFF.

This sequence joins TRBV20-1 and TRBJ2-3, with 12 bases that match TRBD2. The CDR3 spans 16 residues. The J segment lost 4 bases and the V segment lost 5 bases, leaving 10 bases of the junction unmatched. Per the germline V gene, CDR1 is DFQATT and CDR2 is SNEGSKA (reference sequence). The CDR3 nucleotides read TGCAGTGCTGCCCTGAGGACTAGCGGGGTCGCAGATACGCAGTATTTT. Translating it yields CSAALRTSGVADTQYF.